The clone carrying this T cell receptor (beta chain) has a handful of counts. Its matching antigen is unknown. The entry originates in a study of T cells in Graves' hyperthyroidism and ophthalmopathy. Study results and caveats: The majority of expanded thyroid clonotypes above 0.001 also appeared in blood.

The CDR3 is 16 residues long. V was shortened by 1 base and J by 0 bases, with 10 bases between the two germline ends. Germline V gene data show CDR1 as LGHDT and CDR2 as YNNKEL (reference sequence). The source material, RNA transcripts, was used to amplify TCR beta CDR3 regions. Researchers ran a first-round RT-PCR on the TCR CDR3 using the HTBI primer set. TCRdb itself ran the multiplex PCR reads through MiXCR, one entry per CDR3 protein. The table shows about 300,000 distinct CDR3 sequences, with roughly 19% occurring only once. Clinical symptoms, serum thyroxine, TRAb, thyroid ultrasound and orbital computed tomography informed diagnoses.

The J gene is TRBJ1-3, the V gene TRBV3-1, with D possibly being TRBD1 (5 bases). The sequenced material came from blood. The TCR comes from a man in his fifties or sixties with Graves' ophthalmopathy. The CDR3 loop is CASSQAGRASGNTIYF. In DNA form, the CDR3 reads TGTGCCAGCAGCCAAGCGGGGCGGGCCTCTGGAAACACCATATATTTT.